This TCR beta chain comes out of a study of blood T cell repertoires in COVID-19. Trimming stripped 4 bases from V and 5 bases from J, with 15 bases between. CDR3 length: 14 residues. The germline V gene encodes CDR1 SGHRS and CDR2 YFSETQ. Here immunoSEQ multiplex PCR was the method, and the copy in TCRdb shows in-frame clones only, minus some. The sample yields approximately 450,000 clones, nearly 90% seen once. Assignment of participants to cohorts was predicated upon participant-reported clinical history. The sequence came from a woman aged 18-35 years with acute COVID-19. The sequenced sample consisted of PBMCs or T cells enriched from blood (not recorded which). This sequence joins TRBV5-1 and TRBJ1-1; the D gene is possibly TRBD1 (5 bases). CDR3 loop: CASSPSQGLTEAFF. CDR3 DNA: TGCGCCAGCAGCCCATCTCAGGGACTTACTGAAGCTTTCTTT.